The sequence of this TCR beta chain was determined in a study of T cell repertoires in cytomegalovirus infection. Whole-study context: Used in the study were CMV epitopes, some recently identified and HLA-C-restricted, others well-studied and HLA-B-restricted. Indications came from public TCR beta signatures; they pointed to CMV infection and to a matching HLA type. Overall study findings and caveats: Accumulated public TCR beta family frequency recognized individuals carrying CMV together with the relevant HLA. The ex vivo response was dominated by HLA-C-restricted CMV-specific TCR beta clonotypes.

TCRdb fed the reads into MiXCR, producing one record per CDR3 protein. Of approximately 470,000 distinct CDR3 sequences listed, approximately 42% were seen once; the top ten hold about 41%. Worth noting for this clonotype: Its cognate antigen is unknown.

The CDR3 extends over 15 amino acids. With 5 bases removed from V and 1 base from J, the gap between germline ends came to 12 bases. Germline V gene lookup returns CDR1 LNHDA and CDR2 SQIVND (reference sequence). This sample comprised cultured PBMCs, obtained from culture after CMV antigen stimulation. The V and J genes are TRBV19 and TRBJ1-5; D may be TRBD1 (5 bases). The TCR sequence derives from a human donor in good health (CMV status not recorded). Some clones in this sample may be carry-over from other donors' samples. The chain's CDR3 is CASSPGTSSNQPQHF. CDR3 nucleotide sequence: TGTGCCAGTAGTCCCGGGACTTCCAGCAATCAGCCCCAGCATTTT.